This T cell receptor (beta chain) originates from a study of glioma-infiltrating T cells. The iRepertoire nested amplicon-rescue multiplex PCR amplified TCR alpha and beta CDR3s from RNA. TCRdb ran MiXCR on the multiplex PCR reads and lists one entry per CDR3 protein. The table lists approximately 400,000 distinct CDR3 sequences, approximately 42% of them singletons. This clonotype was picked up many times. Germline V gene data show CDR1 as LNHNV and CDR2 as YYDKDF (reference sequence). This CDR3 spans 13 amino acids. The V end lost 1 base, the J end lost 3 bases, and 6 bases lay between the germline ends.

The source of this sequence is a human donor with low-grade glioma or glioblastoma, undergoing nonglioma brain surgery, or in good health (not recorded which). V is TRBV15 and J is TRBJ1-1; D perhaps matches TRBD1 (5 bases). The sample consisted of glioma tissue, nonneoplastic brain tissue, or PBMCs (not recorded which). In nucleotides, the CDR3 is TGTGCCACCAGCAGAGGACAGTACACTGAAGCTTTCTTT. Translating it yields CATSRGQYTEAFF. Variable domain in full (rest from reference TRBV15 and TRBJ1-1): DAMVIQNPRYQVTQFGKPVTLSCSQTLNHNVMYWYQQKSSQAPKLLFHYYDKDFNNEADTPDNFQSRRPNTSFCFLDIRSPGLGDTAMYLCATSRGQYTEAFFGQGTRLTVV.